Listed below are T cell receptor beta chains from one sample, sequenced in a study of shared clonotypes between healthy human individuals. Only in-frame clones appear in the TCRdb table, and some are missing; sequencing was by immunoSEQ multiplex PCR. The table has some 200,000 clones, 90% to 95% seen once. The sequenced material came from naive CD4+ T cells sorted from blood. Every receptor here comes from a woman younger than 45 in good health. CDR3s include the opening cysteine and the closing phenylalanine or tryptophan. Each record gives: CDR3 protein, CDR3 DNA, J gene, clone size, D gene, V gene. The D gene is left open where the match is weak. Only part of the rows carry a size: once, few, many, or a class if the clone is expanded.

CASSYRTNYGYTF,TGTGCCAGCAGCTATCGAACAAACTATGGCTACACCTTC,TRBJ1-2,-,-,TRBV6-5
CASSTGTGGWQYF,TGTGCCAGCAGCACGGGGACAGGGGGCTGGCAGTATTTT,TRBJ2-3,-,TRBD1,TRBV9
CASSTTSPTLYNEQFF,TGTGCCAGCTCAACGACCAGCCCCACTCTCTACAATGAGCAGTTCTTC,TRBJ2-1,-,-,TRBV18
CASSFVGPYEQYF,TGTGCCAGCAGTTTTGTGGGCCCCTACGAGCAGTACTTC,TRBJ2-7,-,-,TRBV28
CAWSVAVTGTEAFF,TGTGCCTGGAGTGTAGCTGTGACAGGCACTGAAGCTTTCTTT,TRBJ1-1,-,-,TRBV30
CASSFRGEAFF,TGTGCCAGCAGTTTCAGGGGTGAAGCTTTCTTT,TRBJ1-1,-,-,TRBV6-5
CASFASYGYTF,TGTGCCAGCTTTGCGAGCTATGGCTACACCTTC,TRBJ1-2,-,-,TRBV5-8
CASSLFRGNEQYF,TGTGCCAGCAGTTTATTTCGGGGGAACGAGCAGTACTTC,TRBJ2-7,-,-,TRBV28
CSARFQETQYF,TGCAGTGCGCGCTTCCAAGAGACCCAGTACTTC,TRBJ2-5,-,-,TRBV20-1
CASSGDNNQPQHF,TGTGCCAGCAGTGGGGACAACAATCAGCCCCAGCATTTT,TRBJ1-5,few,-,TRBV2
CAISESGQSRPYEQYF,TGTGCCATCAGTGAGTCGGGGCAAAGTCGCCCCTACGAGCAGTACTTC,TRBJ2-7,-,-,TRBV10-3
CASSPWTEKIKGNTEAFF,TGTGCCAGCTCACCTTGGACAGAAAAAATCAAAGGAAACACTGAAGCTTTCTTT,TRBJ1-1,-,-,TRBV18
CAWSVRWGQGSSTGELFF,TGTGCCTGGAGTGTACGATGGGGACAGGGGTCCTCCACCGGGGAGCTGTTTTTT,TRBJ2-2,-,TRBD1,TRBV30
CASRIAGGETQYF,TGTGCCAGTAGGATAGCGGGAGGAGAGACCCAGTACTTC,TRBJ2-5,once,TRBD2,TRBV19
CASSGTGREAFF,TGTGCCAGTAGTGGGACAGGTCGTGAAGCTTTCTTT,TRBJ1-1,-,TRBD1,TRBV19
CASSEGGDQPQHF,TGCGCCAGCAGTGAGGGCGGGGATCAGCCCCAGCATTTT,TRBJ1-5,-,-,TRBV10-1
CASSSTRGEQYF,TGTGCCAGCAGTTCTACTAGAGGCGAGCAGTACTTC,TRBJ2-7,-,-,TRBV28
CASSLTRTGGGETQYF,TGTGCCAGCTCACTAACCCGGACAGGGGGCGGCGAGACCCAGTACTTC,TRBJ2-5,-,TRBD1,TRBV18
CASSPNPQRDTEAFF,TGTGCCAGCTCACCAAATCCCCAAAGGGACACTGAAGCTTTCTTT,TRBJ1-1,-,-,TRBV18
CATSRTGGNQPQHF,TGTGCCACCAGCAGAACAGGGGGCAATCAGCCCCAGCATTTT,TRBJ1-5,-,TRBD1,TRBV15
CASKENLGEKLFF,TGTGCCAGCAAGGAGAACCTCGGTGAAAAACTGTTTTTT,TRBJ1-4,-,-,TRBV2
CATRGQGDTIYF,TGTGCCACCAGAGGACAGGGTGACACCATATATTTT,TRBJ1-3,-,TRBD1,TRBV19
CASGGAGTSGRALSTPYEQYF,TGTGCCTCTGGGGGCGCCGGGACTAGCGGGAGGGCCTTGAGTACGCCATACGAGCAGTACTTC,TRBJ2-7,-,TRBD2,TRBV28
CASSPTLGGGPSYEQYF,TGTGCCAGCAGCCCGACCCTGGGAGGCGGGCCCTCCTACGAGCAGTACTTC,TRBJ2-7,-,-,TRBV5-6
CASSFNREYEAFF,TGTGCCAGCAGCTTCAACAGGGAATATGAAGCTTTCTTT,TRBJ1-1,-,-,TRBV11-3
CSVTVNTEAFF,TGCAGCGTTACCGTAAACACTGAAGCTTTCTTT,TRBJ1-1,-,-,TRBV29-1
CASRSLFGDYEQYF,TGTGCCAGCAGATCTTTATTTGGGGACTACGAGCAGTACTTC,TRBJ2-7,-,-,TRBV27
CASSLPDSARGNTIYF,TGTGCCAGCAGTTTACCCGACAGCGCAAGGGGAAACACCATATATTTT,TRBJ1-3,-,-,TRBV28
CASSAPGALSYGYTF,TGTGCCAGCAGCGCCCCGGGGGCACTTAGCTATGGCTACACCTTC,TRBJ1-2,-,-,TRBV28
CASSLKSKAPYNEQFF,TGTGCCAGCAGCTTAAAATCAAAGGCGCCCTACAATGAGCAGTTCTTC,TRBJ2-1,-,-,TRBV7-9
CASSPQRESRETQYF,TGTGCCAGCAGCCCTCAGCGGGAGTCTCGGGAGACCCAGTACTTC,TRBJ2-5,-,TRBD2,TRBV6-5
CASSHRTGDGYEQYF,TGTGCCAGCAGCCACCGGACAGGGGACGGCTACGAGCAGTACTTC,TRBJ2-7,-,TRBD1,TRBV13
CASSEGGNTEAFF,TGTGCCAGCAGCGAGGGGGGTAACACTGAAGCTTTCTTT,TRBJ1-1,-,-,TRBV21-1
CASSVSGDTIQYF,TGCGCCAGCAGTGTTTCGGGGGACACCATTCAGTACTTC,TRBJ2-4,-,-,TRBV10-1
CASSKIADTSNQPQHF,TGTGCCAGCAGTAAAATAGCGGACACTAGCAATCAGCCCCAGCATTTT,TRBJ1-5,-,-,TRBV9
CASTTDRGFIHEQYF,TGCGCCAGCACCACTGACAGGGGGTTCATCCACGAGCAGTACTTC,TRBJ2-7,-,TRBD1,TRBV5-1
CASSGIIHYNEQFF,TGTGCCAGCAGCGGGATTATCCACTACAATGAGCAGTTCTTC,TRBJ2-1,-,-,TRBV25-1
CASSPPAAPETQYF,TGCGCCAGCAGCCCGCCCGCAGCCCCAGAGACCCAGTACTTC,TRBJ2-5,-,-,TRBV4-1
CASSFTGTSGSDEQFF,TGTGCCAGCAGCTTTACCGGGACTAGCGGGAGCGATGAGCAGTTCTTC,TRBJ2-1,-,-,TRBV12-1
CASSYGPGQYF,TGTGCCAGCAGTTACGGCCCTGGACAGTACTTC,TRBJ2-5,once,-,TRBV6-6
CASSLSWREQFF,TGTGCCAGCAGTTTGAGTTGGCGGGAGCAGTTCTTC,TRBJ2-1,-,-,TRBV28
CASSTPAGGTYEQYF,TGTGCCAGCAGCACACCGGCGGGAGGGACCTACGAGCAGTACTTC,TRBJ2-7,-,TRBD2,TRBV28